This is a list of T cell receptor beta chains from one sample in a study of shared clonotypes between healthy human individuals. Produced via immunoSEQ multiplex PCR; TCRdb's table is partial and in-frame only. The sample consists of approximately 1.5 million clones, 98% of them appearing once. The source material was naive CD4+ T cells sorted from blood. These receptors originate from a man aged 25-45 years in good health. Both conserved end residues are part of each CDR3. Each record gives: CDR3 DNA, CDR3 protein, D gene, J gene, clone size, V gene. A D gene is named only where the DNA matches it firmly. Clone sizes are given selectively: once, few, many, or a class where the clone is expanded.

CDR3 DNA: TGTGCCAGCAGCCCCCTAGCGGGAGTCGCAGAGACCCAGTACTTC; CDR3 protein: CASSPLAGVAETQYF; D gene: TRBD2; J gene: TRBJ2-5; clone size: -; V gene: TRBV7-7
CDR3 DNA: TGTGCCACCAGCACGCCCTCGGGCACTGAAGCTTTCTTT; CDR3 protein: CATSTPSGTEAFF; D gene: -; J gene: TRBJ1-1; clone size: -; V gene: TRBV15
CDR3 DNA: TGTGCCAGCAGCATCGGGGCTAGCGGGATGAGGGATGAGCAGTTCTTC; CDR3 protein: CASSIGASGMRDEQFF; D gene: TRBD2; J gene: TRBJ2-1; clone size: once; V gene: TRBV11-2
CDR3 DNA: TGTGCCAGCAGCTCCCCGTTCAGCACCGGGGAGCTGTTTTTT; CDR3 protein: CASSSPFSTGELFF; D gene: -; J gene: TRBJ2-2; clone size: once; V gene: TRBV11-3
CDR3 DNA: TGTGCCAGCAGCCAAGAAGTTTTGGGCACAGATACGCAGTATTTT; CDR3 protein: CASSQEVLGTDTQYF; D gene: -; J gene: TRBJ2-3; clone size: -; V gene: TRBV14
CDR3 DNA: TGTGCCAGCAGGCAGACTAGCTCCTACGAGCAGTACTTC; CDR3 protein: CASRQTSSYEQYF; D gene: -; J gene: TRBJ2-7; clone size: -; V gene: TRBV6-1
CDR3 DNA: TGTGCCAGCAGCTTAGTTTCTGGACAGATATTGATTGAAGCTTTCTTT; CDR3 protein: CASSLVSGQILIEAFF; D gene: -; J gene: TRBJ1-1; clone size: -; V gene: TRBV7-9
CDR3 DNA: TGTGCCAGTAGTATAGTGGGCACCAATCAGCCCCAGCATTTT; CDR3 protein: CASSIVGTNQPQHF; D gene: -; J gene: TRBJ1-5; clone size: -; V gene: TRBV19
CDR3 DNA: TGTGCCAGCAGTTACTCGAGGACAGGCTACGAGCAGTACTTC; CDR3 protein: CASSYSRTGYEQYF; D gene: TRBD1; J gene: TRBJ2-7; clone size: -; V gene: TRBV6-5
CDR3 DNA: TGCGCCAGCAGCCTATTAGCGACCGGGGAGCTGTTTTTT; CDR3 protein: CASSLLATGELFF; D gene: -; J gene: TRBJ2-2; clone size: -; V gene: TRBV5-1
CDR3 DNA: TGTGCCAGTAGTGCTCTAGCGGGAGGGTTCACCGGGGAGCTGTTTTTT; CDR3 protein: CASSALAGGFTGELFF; D gene: TRBD2; J gene: TRBJ2-2; clone size: -; V gene: TRBV19
CDR3 DNA: TGCGCCAGCAGCTTGTATACTAGCGGGAGCACAGATACGCAGTATTTT; CDR3 protein: CASSLYTSGSTDTQYF; D gene: TRBD2; J gene: TRBJ2-3; clone size: -; V gene: TRBV5-1
CDR3 DNA: TGTGCCAGCAGCTCTGACAGGGCCGGAGCTTTCTTT; CDR3 protein: CASSSDRAGAFF; D gene: TRBD1; J gene: TRBJ1-1; clone size: -; V gene: TRBV5-4
CDR3 DNA: TGTGCCAGCAGCGCCCAGGTTAGGGCAGGGCGGTTCTACGAGCAGTACTTC; CDR3 protein: CASSAQVRAGRFYEQYF; D gene: -; J gene: TRBJ2-7; clone size: -; V gene: TRBV11-2
CDR3 DNA: TGTGCCAGCAGCGAAAAACTAGCGGGAGTGGGCAATGAGCAGTTCTTC; CDR3 protein: CASSEKLAGVGNEQFF; D gene: TRBD2; J gene: TRBJ2-1; clone size: -; V gene: TRBV6-1
CDR3 DNA: TGTGCCAGCAGTAGGGGATGGGTCTCTGGAAACACCATATATTTT; CDR3 protein: CASSRGWVSGNTIYF; D gene: -; J gene: TRBJ1-3; clone size: -; V gene: TRBV6-5
CDR3 DNA: TGTGCCAGCAGGGAACCCACAGGGTCGGGCGGCTACACCTTC; CDR3 protein: CASREPTGSGGYTF; D gene: -; J gene: TRBJ1-2; clone size: -; V gene: TRBV6-5
CDR3 DNA: TGCAGTGCTTCTGTGCAAGAGACCCAGTACTTC; CDR3 protein: CSASVQETQYF; D gene: -; J gene: TRBJ2-5; clone size: -; V gene: TRBV20-1
CDR3 DNA: TGTGCCAGCAGTGGAGACGGCCCAGGAGGGGGCTCTCGTGAAAAACTGTTTTTT; CDR3 protein: CASSGDGPGGGSREKLFF; D gene: TRBD1; J gene: TRBJ1-4; clone size: -; V gene: TRBV6-1
CDR3 DNA: TGCGCCAGCAGCCATGGGGAGGGTTTCACCGGGGAGCTGTTTTTT; CDR3 protein: CASSHGEGFTGELFF; D gene: TRBD2; J gene: TRBJ2-2; clone size: -; V gene: TRBV4-3
CDR3 DNA: TGTGCCAGCAGTTACTCGGGCCTGGGGCAGTATTTT; CDR3 protein: CASSYSGLGQYF; D gene: -; J gene: TRBJ2-3; clone size: -; V gene: TRBV6-5
CDR3 DNA: TGTGCCAGCAGCGTAGGCACCGGGCCGAATAATGAGCAGTTCTTC; CDR3 protein: CASSVGTGPNNEQFF; D gene: -; J gene: TRBJ2-1; clone size: -; V gene: TRBV9
CDR3 DNA: TGCAGCGTTGAGGACAGCGGCAAAGCTTTCTTT; CDR3 protein: CSVEDSGKAFF; D gene: -; J gene: TRBJ1-1; clone size: -; V gene: TRBV29-1
CDR3 DNA: TGCAGCGTTGTCAGGCCTGGCTACGAGCAGTACTTC; CDR3 protein: CSVVRPGYEQYF; D gene: -; J gene: TRBJ2-7; clone size: -; V gene: TRBV29-1
CDR3 DNA: TGTGCCAGCAGTTACACCACGACAGCCTCTAACTATGGCTACACCTTC; CDR3 protein: CASSYTTTASNYGYTF; D gene: -; J gene: TRBJ1-2; clone size: -; V gene: TRBV6-6
CDR3 DNA: TGTGCCAGCAGCTTGGCCGTGGCAGGGGAAGAGACCCAGTACTTC; CDR3 protein: CASSLAVAGEETQYF; D gene: -; J gene: TRBJ2-5; clone size: -; V gene: TRBV5-4
CDR3 DNA: TGTGCCAGCAGCCTCCAGCTTTTTTCTAGCGGGAGGAACACAGATACGCAGTATTTT; CDR3 protein: CASSLQLFSSGRNTDTQYF; D gene: TRBD2; J gene: TRBJ2-3; clone size: -; V gene: TRBV5-5
CDR3 DNA: TGTGCCAGCAGCGTAGAGGCCAATCAGCCCCAGCATTTT; CDR3 protein: CASSVEANQPQHF; D gene: -; J gene: TRBJ1-5; clone size: few; V gene: TRBV9
CDR3 DNA: TGTGCCACACTGGGGGGCCCCAATGAGCAGTTCTTC; CDR3 protein: CATLGGPNEQFF; D gene: -; J gene: TRBJ2-1; clone size: -; V gene: TRBV10-3
CDR3 DNA: TGTGCCAGCAGTCCCAAGCTGGACAGAGGTTACGGGGAGCAGTACTTC; CDR3 protein: CASSPKLDRGYGEQYF; D gene: -; J gene: TRBJ2-7; clone size: once; V gene: TRBV28
CDR3 DNA: TGTGCCAGCAGCTTGGTTCTAGCGGGAGTGGATGAGCAGTTCTTC; CDR3 protein: CASSLVLAGVDEQFF; D gene: TRBD2; J gene: TRBJ2-1; clone size: -; V gene: TRBV7-9
CDR3 DNA: TGCGCCAGCGGGGGGGGCCCCTACGAGCAGTACTTC; CDR3 protein: CASGGGPYEQYF; D gene: -; J gene: TRBJ2-7; clone size: -; V gene: TRBV5-1
CDR3 DNA: TGCGCCAGCCAACCGGACAGCACAGATACGCAGTATTTT; CDR3 protein: CASQPDSTDTQYF; D gene: -; J gene: TRBJ2-3; clone size: -; V gene: TRBV10-1
CDR3 DNA: TGTGCCAGCAGTTTACGGGGATCCGCGGGAGGACGGCAGTTCTTC; CDR3 protein: CASSLRGSAGGRQFF; D gene: TRBD2; J gene: TRBJ2-1; clone size: once; V gene: TRBV27
CDR3 DNA: TGTGCCATCAGTGATCGTCGACAGGGAGGCGCTAATGAAAAACTGTTTTTT; CDR3 protein: CAISDRRQGGANEKLFF; D gene: TRBD1; J gene: TRBJ1-4; clone size: -; V gene: TRBV10-3
CDR3 DNA: TGTGCCAGCAGTTCTCAGGGTCACTTGAACACTGAAGCTTTCTTT; CDR3 protein: CASSSQGHLNTEAFF; D gene: -; J gene: TRBJ1-1; clone size: -; V gene: TRBV6-5
CDR3 DNA: TGTGCCAGCAGGGACTCTAGCGGGATGGGTGCTTTC; CDR3 protein: CASRDSSGMGAF; D gene: TRBD2; J gene: TRBJ2-7; clone size: -; V gene: TRBV6-1
CDR3 DNA: TGCGCCAGCAGTGAGAGGGGGGGGCACGGTGCGAACACTGAAGCTTTCTTT; CDR3 protein: CASSERGGHGANTEAFF; D gene: -; J gene: TRBJ1-1; clone size: -; V gene: TRBV10-2
CDR3 DNA: TGTGCCAGCAGCTTAGCGCGGGGACAGGGGGTAGCCAAGGGGAATGAGCAGTTCTTC; CDR3 protein: CASSLARGQGVAKGNEQFF; D gene: TRBD1; J gene: TRBJ2-1; clone size: -; V gene: TRBV7-9
CDR3 DNA: TGTGCCAGCAGTCCCTTAGGTTTCTATGGCTACACCTTC; CDR3 protein: CASSPLGFYGYTF; D gene: -; J gene: TRBJ1-2; clone size: -; V gene: TRBV28
CDR3 DNA: TGCGCCAGCAGTGAGCAGGGGCCCTACAATGAGCAGTTCTTC; CDR3 protein: CASSEQGPYNEQFF; D gene: -; J gene: TRBJ2-1; clone size: -; V gene: TRBV10-1
CDR3 DNA: TGTGCCAGCAGCTTAGCTGGGGCCAACGTCCTGACTTTC; CDR3 protein: CASSLAGANVLTF; D gene: -; J gene: TRBJ2-6; clone size: -; V gene: TRBV5-6
CDR3 DNA: TGTGCCATCAGCGGGGCCGTGACAGGGGAAGCCTACGAGCAGTACTTC; CDR3 protein: CAISGAVTGEAYEQYF; D gene: TRBD1; J gene: TRBJ2-7; clone size: -; V gene: TRBV10-3
CDR3 DNA: TGTGCCAGCTCACCTCCCGGGACAGGGCACACTGAAGCTTTCTTT; CDR3 protein: CASSPPGTGHTEAFF; D gene: TRBD1; J gene: TRBJ1-1; clone size: -; V gene: TRBV18
CDR3 DNA: TGTGCCAGCTCACCAGACGTTTACGAGCAGTACTTC; CDR3 protein: CASSPDVYEQYF; D gene: -; J gene: TRBJ2-7; clone size: -; V gene: TRBV18
CDR3 DNA: TGTGCCATCAGTGAGGGGACGGACTCCTACAATGAGCAGTTCTTC; CDR3 protein: CAISEGTDSYNEQFF; D gene: -; J gene: TRBJ2-1; clone size: -; V gene: TRBV10-3